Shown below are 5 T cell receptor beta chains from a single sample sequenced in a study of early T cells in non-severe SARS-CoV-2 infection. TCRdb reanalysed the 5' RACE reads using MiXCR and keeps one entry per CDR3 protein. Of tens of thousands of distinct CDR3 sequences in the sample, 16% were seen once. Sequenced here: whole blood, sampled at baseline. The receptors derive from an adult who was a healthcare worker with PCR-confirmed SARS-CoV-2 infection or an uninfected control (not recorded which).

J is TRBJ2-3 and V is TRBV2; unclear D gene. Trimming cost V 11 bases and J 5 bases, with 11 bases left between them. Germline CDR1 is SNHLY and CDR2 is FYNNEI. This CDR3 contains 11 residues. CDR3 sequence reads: CAREHGDTQYF. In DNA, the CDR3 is TGTGCCCGAGAGCACGGAGATACGCAGTATTTT.

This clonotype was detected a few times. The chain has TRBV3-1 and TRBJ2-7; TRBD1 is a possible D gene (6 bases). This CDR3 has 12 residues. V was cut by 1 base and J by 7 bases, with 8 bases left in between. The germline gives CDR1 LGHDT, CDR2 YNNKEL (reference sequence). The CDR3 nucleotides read TGTGCCAGCAGCCAAGTAAGGGGGGAGCAGTACTTC. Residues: CASSQVRGEQYF.

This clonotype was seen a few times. CDR3 residues: CSAPAGTYNEQFF. The CDR3 region has the DNA TGCAGTGCCCCAGCGGGAACGTACAATGAGCAGTTCTTC. The rearrangement uses TRBV20-1 and TRBJ2-1, with 7 bases aligning to TRBD2. V shed 6 bases, J shed 4 bases, and the junction held 6 bases outside the gene matches. CDR3 size: 13 residues. Germline V CDR1 and CDR2: DFQATT, SNEGSKA (reference sequence).

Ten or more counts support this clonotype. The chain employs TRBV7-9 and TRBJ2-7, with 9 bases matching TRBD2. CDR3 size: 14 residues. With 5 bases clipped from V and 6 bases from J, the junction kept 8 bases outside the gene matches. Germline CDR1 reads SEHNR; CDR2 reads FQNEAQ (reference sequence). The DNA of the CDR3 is TGTGCCAGCAGCCGGCTTTGGCGGGAGGGCGAGCAGTACTTC. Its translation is CASSRLWREGEQYF. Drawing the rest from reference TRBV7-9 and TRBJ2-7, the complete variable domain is DTGVSQNPRHKITKRGQNVTFRCDPISEHNRLYWYRQTLGQGPEFLTYFQNEAQLEKSRLLSDRFSAERPKGSFSTLEIQRTEQGDSAMYLCASSRLWREGEQYFGPGTRLTVT.

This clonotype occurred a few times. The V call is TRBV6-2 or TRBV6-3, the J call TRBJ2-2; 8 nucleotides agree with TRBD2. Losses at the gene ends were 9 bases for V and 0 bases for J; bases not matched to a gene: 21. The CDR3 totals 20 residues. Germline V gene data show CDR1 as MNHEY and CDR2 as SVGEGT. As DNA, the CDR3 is TGTGCCAGTCTAACTCCCAGCATAAGTCGCGGGAGGTCGAACACCGGGGAGCTGTTTTTT. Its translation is CASLTPSISRGRSNTGELFF.